The rows below give T cell receptor beta chains drawn from one sample of a study of high-grade serous ovarian cancer treatment subgroups. Clones were read by immunoSEQ multiplex PCR, and TCRdb kept only the in-frame ones, dropping some. The sample includes 15,000 to 20,000 clones, around 75% of them seen just once. The sequenced material came from tumor tissue. Receptors originate from a human donor with high-grade serous ovarian cancer. Each CDR3 is given with its conserved first and last residue. Each record gives: V gene, clone size, J gene, D gene, CDR3 DNA, CDR3 protein. A D gene is named only where the DNA matches it firmly. Only some rows state a clone size, as once, few, many or a class for expanded clones.

TRBV11-3	.	TRBJ1-2	TRBD1	TGTGCCAGCAGCCCCGCCCAGGGGGCAATGGGCTACACCTTC	CASSPAQGAMGYTF
TRBV19	.	TRBJ1-2	.	TGTGCCAGTAGTCCTCGAGCAGGATATGTTTCCTATGGCTACACCTTC	CASSPRAGYVSYGYTF
TRBV19	.	TRBJ2-7	.	TGTGCCAGTAGTGCTCCCGGGAAAGAAAACTACGAGCAGTACTTC	CASSAPGKENYEQYF
TRBV28	once	TRBJ1-1	TRBD1	TGTGCCAGCAGTCGGCCGGTGTGGGCAGGGGGTAGCTTAGGGGACACTGAAGCTTTCTTT	CASSRPVWAGGSLGDTEAFF
TRBV6-5	.	TRBJ2-7	.	TGTGCCAGCAGTTACTACCGGGACAATTGGCGCTACGAGCAGTACTTC	CASSYYRDNWRYEQYF
TRBV18	once	TRBJ1-2	.	TGTGCCAGCACCGACGGTATTAACTATGGCTACACCTTC	CASTDGINYGYTF
TRBV10-3	.	TRBJ2-7	.	TGTGCCATCAGTGACAGCACAGTCTCCTACGAGCAGTACTTC	CAISDSTVSYEQYF
TRBV5-1	.	TRBJ1-3	.	TGCGCCAGCAGCCCGTGGGGGGGGGCCTCTGGAAACACCATATATTTT	CASSPWGGASGNTIYF
TRBV7-9	medium-sized	TRBJ2-7	.	TGTGCCAGCAGCTCCTCCAGGGCCCTGACCTCCTACGAGCAGTACTTC	CASSSSRALTSYEQYF
TRBV12-5	.	TRBJ2-5	TRBD1	TGTGCTAGTGGTGCAGGAGAAACGACAGGGGGCTGGGAGACCCAGTACTTC	CASGAGETTGGWETQYF
TRBV30	few	TRBJ1-2	.	TGTGCCTGGAGGGCAGAGGGCTGGAGATATGGCTACACCTTC	CAWRAEGWRYGYTF
TRBV5-8	.	TRBJ1-1	.	TGTGCCAGCAGCTTGGGTGGCGGGGGGAACACTGAAGCTTTCTTT	CASSLGGGGNTEAFF
TRBV7-9	.	TRBJ1-5	.	TGTGCCAGCAGCGGTTTTAATCAGCCCCAGCATTTT	CASSGFNQPQHF
TRBV9	.	TRBJ2-3	.	TGTGCCAGCGGCGGATCGGCAGCTAGCACAGATACGCAGTATTTT	CASGGSAASTDTQYF
TRBV19	.	TRBJ1-1	.	TGTGCCAGTAGTATTACAGGCCGAAGGAACACTGAAGCTTTCTTT	CASSITGRRNTEAFF
TRBV6-5	.	TRBJ2-2	.	TGTGCCAGCAGTTACTCGGCCGCTAGATCCCCCGGGGAGCTGTTTTTT	CASSYSAARSPGELFF
TRBV19	once	TRBJ2-1	.	TGTGCCAGTAGTATCGACCATGGGGAGCAGTTCTTC	CASSIDHGEQFF
TRBV19	few	TRBJ2-5	.	TGTGCCAGTAGTCCCGCCCTTCTGCGGGAGACCCAGTACTTC	CASSPALLRETQYF
TRBV6-6	once	TRBJ1-1	TRBD1	TGTGCCAGCAGATCTAATGACAGGGTACTCACTGAAGCTTTCTTT	CASRSNDRVLTEAFF
TRBV4-1	.	TRBJ2-3	.	TGCGCCAGCAGCCAAGTGGGGGCGACAGATACGCAGTATTTT	CASSQVGATDTQYF
TRBV5-1	.	TRBJ2-7	.	TGCGCCAGCAGCTTGTTCGCGTCCTACGAGCAGTACTTC	CASSLFASYEQYF
TRBV4-2	.	TRBJ2-7	TRBD2	TGTGCCAGCAGCCAAGATGTAGCGGGCCCTGGCTACGAGCAGTACTTC	CASSQDVAGPGYEQYF
TRBV27	.	TRBJ2-7	.	TGTGCCAGCAATAAGGCCGGGACACCAGTCTTCTACGAGCAGTACTTC	CASNKAGTPVFYEQYF
TRBV6-1	few	TRBJ1-2	.	TGTGCCAGCAGTGAAGCCGCCCTCTATGGCTACACCTTC	CASSEAALYGYTF
TRBV28	.	TRBJ1-5	.	TGTGCCAGCAGACAAGGGGGAAGGGGAGAACAGCCCCAGCATTTT	CASRQGGRGEQPQHF
TRBV11-2	.	TRBJ1-1	TRBD1	TGTGCCAGCAGCTTTGCCGGGACAGGGGTAGCGAACACTGAAGCTTTCTTT	CASSFAGTGVANTEAFF
TRBV28	.	TRBJ2-6	.	TGTGCCAGCAGTAGGTTAGCTGGGGCCAACGTCCTGACTTTC	CASSRLAGANVLTF
TRBV5-4	few	TRBJ1-2	.	TGTGCCAGCAGCTTGGCCCGGCAGGGAGCTAACTATGGCTACACCTTC	CASSLARQGANYGYTF
TRBV6-1	.	TRBJ1-5	TRBD1	TGTGCCAGCAGTGAATATCCAGGACAGGGGAATCAGCCCCAGCATTTT	CASSEYPGQGNQPQHF
TRBV7-9	.	TRBJ1-4	.	TGTGCCAGCAGCTTAGCCGGGGGAGGGCTGTTTTTT	CASSLAGGGLFF
TRBV19	.	TRBJ2-4	.	TGTGCCAGTAGTGCAGGGGAGAGTCCTACCAAAAACATTCAGTACTTC	CASSAGESPTKNIQYF
TRBV27	.	TRBJ2-5	TRBD1	TGTGCCAGCAGACAGGGGATTTTGGAGACCCAGTACTTC	CASRQGILETQYF